The TCR beta chain described here comes from a study of blood T cell repertoires in COVID-19. Overall study context: Acute-phase and convalescent COVID-19 samples originated in the United States, Italy and Spain. T cells, B-cell-depleted T cells, or PBMCs supplied cDNA or gDNA.

The germline V and J ends were trimmed by 0 bases and 2 bases, with 8 bases remaining between them. Germline V gene lookup returns CDR1 LNHNV and CDR2 YYDKDF (reference sequence). This CDR3 has 15 residues. Only a few counts were recorded for this clone. Repertoires were generated with immunoSEQ multiplex PCR, while TCRdb's copy carries only in-frame clones and drops some. The data hold 70,000 to 80,000 clones, with over 75% observed a single time. V gene TRBV15 combines with J gene TRBJ1-5, with a tentative D call TRBD1 (5 bases). The receptor was isolated from a man aged 50-60 years with acute or convalescent COVID-19. Sequenced material: peripheral blood. CDR3 protein: CATSRDPGGNQPQHF. The CDR3 DNA reads TGTGCCACCAGCAGAGATCCGGGGGGCAATCAGCCCCAGCATTTT.